This T cell receptor beta chain came from a study of control samples from healthy donors and cancer patients. Sequencing used immunoSEQ multiplex PCR; TCRdb keeps in-frame clones, though not all of them. The sample lists around 20,000 clones; around 80% were seen once. Source material: PBMCs. The clonotype originates from an elderly man with head and neck cancer.

The CDR3 protein is CASRQGFNEQYF. CDR3 DNA sequence: TGTGCCAGCAGACAGGGTTTCAACGAGCAGTACTTC. The V gene is TRBV28, the J gene TRBJ2-7, with D possibly TRBD1 on 6 matching bases. V shed 6 bases and J shed 5 bases, with 11 bases lying between them. Germline V lookup: CDR1 MDHEN, CDR2 SYDVKM. This CDR3 has 12 residues.